The following is a TCR beta chain sequence with its context. No cognate antigen has been identified for it. The record has no base qualities; no much larger clone is one base away. The CDR3 regions of human TCRbeta chains were subjected to immunosequencing. The original methods were these. Repertoire TCRs were checked for matches against a reference library of SARS-CoV-2-specific TCRs that had been generated using the MIRA antigen-specificity platform. Breadth was defined as the fraction of unique TCRs that were SARS-CoV-2-associated. Depth was defined as the fraction of total T cells that were SARS-CoV-2-associated. Each spike-specific TCR was assigned to its reactive spike region and to a CD4 or CD8 class using the MIRA data. Log10-transformed breadth and depth values were compared by one-way ANOVA with Sidak's multiple comparisons tests. In its TCRdb copy, this immuneACCESS table keeps in-frame sequences only and misses some clones. Where compared with another copy, unresolved V genes explain less than half of these, and the others have no known cause. From that table come the V and J calls and clone size; the DNA was used to work out D and trimming. Within this sample are approximately 150,000 clones, with roughly 89% of them counted one time only. 7% to 9% of the sample comes from the top ten.

Relative to germline, V is missing 0 bases and J is missing 8 bases, with 7 bases of the junction outside any gene match. The germline V gene supplies CDR1 SGHRS and CDR2 YFSETQ. From cysteine to phenylalanine, the CDR3 is 15 amino acids long. Only the CDR3 portion is preserved as DNA: 45 bases, with reading frame beginning at the first base. This record comes from a study of T cell responses to AZD1222 COVID-19 vaccine (TCRdb year 2021). Regarding the complete study: A total of approximately 230 trial participants underwent TCR sequencing, of whom about 200 received two doses of AZD1222 and some 25 received two doses of the MenACWY control vaccine. Trial participants were enrolled by age into subgroups of 18-55, 56-69 and 70-plus years, and 148, 28 and 57 TCR-sequenced participants, respectively, were included in these subgroups.

The label giving this sample's time point can be read as: about 28 days (+/-7) after the second vaccine dose. The sample's treatment or condition label, in plain terms: meningococcal conjugate vaccine given as trial control. The vaccinee samples were drawn from two UK trials, COV001 and COV002, one of which was a single-blind randomized controlled phase 2/3 trial testing AZD1222 (ChAdOx1 nCoV-19) in healthy adults. Trial participant PBMC samples were collected at day 0 and day 28 after the second dose for TCRbeta chain sequencing. Overall study results and their limits: CD4 TCRs associated with the vaccine covered the entire spike protein, and the dominant responses were in regions 160-218 and 743-854. Epitopes outside the regions mutated in the B.1.351 and B.1.1.7 variants were reportedly recognized by nearly half of the unique spike-specific TCRs. Participants were mostly white British, with more females than males. The authors suggested clonal diversity may have been underestimated. Spike-specific TCR breadth and depth rose significantly after two AZD1222 doses compared with day 0 and with MenACWY recipients. Conclusions about previously exposed vaccinees are limited, since just six AZD1222 recipients were seropositive for SARS-CoV-2 at baseline. Because no day 14 peak-response samples were available, the repertoires could be characterized only after the peak T cell response. The 56-69-year group was small, and its depth increase did not reach significance, likely because of low power.

The rearranged chain carries TRBV5-1 and TRBJ2-4; 8 bases in the junction line up with TRBD1. Sequenced here: peripheral blood, sampled 28 days after the second dose of the MenACWY control vaccine. The source is an adult who received the MenACWY meningococcal vaccine as a control. The sequence in DNA is TGCGCCAGCAGCTTGGAGTCAGGGGGCAAGGACATTCAGTACTTC. Translated, it reads CASSLESGGKDIQYF.